This record concerns one TCR beta chain sequence. This entry belongs to a study of graft-versus-host responses after intestinal transplantation. The CDR3 is 16 residues long. V was pared by 1 base and J by 1 base, with 2 bases of the junction left unmatched. Germline CDR1 SGHNT, CDR2 YENEEA. The plating included around 200,000 irradiated, violet-dye-labeled stimulator cells together with around 200,000 CFSE-labeled responder cells. Method: immunoSEQ multiplex PCR; TCRdb's copy keeps in-frame clones and lacks some. In the table there are roughly 15,000 clones, more than 35% of which are singletons. J is TRBJ2-7 and V is TRBV11-3; 12 bases map to TRBD2. The sequence was obtained from a human patient who received an intestinal transplant. The sequences come from alloreactive CD4+ T cells from a mixed lymphocyte reaction culture, collected before intestinal transplant. As to subset: CFSE-low proliferating T cells sorted from roughly six-day pre-transplant mixed lymphocyte reaction (GvH or HvG direction). Here the CDR3 reads CASSLAGLAGSYEQYF. DNA of the CDR3: TGTGCCAGCAGCTTAGCCGGACTAGCGGGATCCTACGAGCAGTACTTC.